The sequence of this T cell receptor beta chain was determined in a study of blood T cell repertoires in COVID-19. Across the study: Samples taken during acute and convalescent COVID-19 were collected in the United States, Italy and Spain.

Under the authors' procedure: For nucleated cells, counts were estimated from reference gene primer amplification. Produced via immunoSEQ multiplex PCR; TCRdb's table is partial and in-frame only. V and J calls and clone size are copied from that table; D and trimming were computed from the DNA. The table shows approximately 70,000 clones, with about 91% occurring only once. V lost 10 bases, J lost 4 bases, and 8 bases lay in between. Per germline, CDR1 LNHDA and CDR2 SQIVND (reference sequence). This CDR3 has 11 residues. This clone occurred a few times. The gene calls are TRBV19 and TRBJ1-3, with D hard to call. The sequenced sample consisted of peripheral blood. The source of this sequence is a human donor with active COVID-19. The donor label of this sample is uncertain. CDR3 coding DNA: TGTGCCACAGTGGAGGGAAACACCATATATTTT. Translating gives CATVEGNTIYF.